These 9 T cell receptor beta chains were sequenced from one sample in a study of low-dose radiotherapy and immunotherapy resistance in tumors. Indicated time point: before trial treatment. TCRs were amplified for roughly 20 PCR cycles with a constant-region primer and V-primer adapter. TCRdb used MiXCR to reprocess the reads, holding one entry per CDR3 protein. The sample lists fewer than 60,000 distinct CDR3 sequences; about an eighth were seen once. The sample in question was PBMCs, obtained before treatment. These receptors were collected from a female donor with ovarian cancer.

This clonotype was counted between two and nine times. This clone may be a read error of a much larger clone one base away. The chain combines TRBV20-1 with TRBJ2-5; D possibly corresponds to TRBD1 (6 bases). Between the trimmed V and J ends, which lost 7 bases and 3 bases, there was a span of 21 bases. The CDR3 spans 15 residues. CDR1 is DFQATT and CDR2 is SNEGSKA in the germline V gene (reference sequence). CDR3 nucleotide sequence: TGCAGTGGGTCCCTCATACAGGGAACCAAAGAGACCCAGTACTTC. Protein sequence: CSGSLIQGTKETQYF.

This chain uses TRBV10-3 with TRBJ2-2, with TRBD2 matching 10 bases. Germline-derived CDR1 and CDR2 are ENHRY and SYGVKD. V lost 10 bases, J lost 6 bases, and 14 bases stayed unmatched. This CDR3 has 16 amino acids. CDR3 sequence (DNA): TGTGCCACCCTCTCGGGGCCTAGCGGGAGCTCCGGGGAGCTGTTTTTT. It is translated as CATLSGPSGSSGELFF.

This clonotype has a count of ten or more. The V call is TRBV28, the J call TRBJ2-7, with TRBD1 identical over 8 bases. J lost 3 bases, V lost 5 bases, and 9 bases had no gene match. The germline V gene encodes CDR1 MDHEN and CDR2 SYDVKM. CDR3 length: 15 amino acids. Written as DNA, the CDR3 is TGTGCCAGCAGTCCCCCGGGACAGGAAGGCTACGAGCAGTACTTC. Translating it yields CASSPPGQEGYEQYF.

The chain is built from TRBV5-6 and TRBJ1-1; 9 bases are shared with TRBD1. Germline-derived CDR1 and CDR2 are SGHDT and YYEEEE. The CDR3 is 16 amino acids. Trimming at V came to 0 bases and at J to 0 bases, leaving 3 bases not matched to a gene. CDR3 region: CASSLVGQGMNTEAFF. The CDR3 DNA reads TGTGCCAGCAGCTTGGTGGGACAGGGCATGAACACTGAAGCTTTCTTT.

This chain joins TRBV20-1 and TRBJ2-1; 8 bases are a match to TRBD1. Germline CDR1 is DFQATT and CDR2 is SNEGSKA (reference sequence). The CDR3 loop spans 15 amino acids. V shed 7 bases, J shed 6 bases, and the junction held 14 bases outside the gene matches. Here the CDR3 DNA reads TGCAGTGTTCAGGGCCAGGGGGCGCCGGGCAATGAGCAGTTCTTC. Protein sequence: CSVQGQGAPGNEQFF.

This clonotype was detected many times. The chain joins TRBV19 to TRBJ2-2; 14 positions agree with TRBD2. J gave up 3 bases and V 6 bases, and 9 bases lay outside the gene matches. Germline assignment: CDR1 LNHDA and CDR2 SQIVND (reference sequence). The CDR3 length is 18 residues. CDR3 in amino acids: CASRIGLAGGRDTGELFF. CDR3 nucleotides: TGTGCCAGTAGGATTGGACTAGCGGGAGGTCGAGACACCGGGGAGCTGTTTTTT.

This clonotype was counted at least ten times. The CDR3 DNA follows: TGTGCCAGCAGACTGGGACTAACAGACACTTCCTACGAGCAGTACTTC. It encodes CASRLGLTDTSYEQYF. This chain links TRBV6-2 or TRBV6-3 with TRBJ2-7, with 7 bases matching TRBD2. Germline assignment: CDR1 MNHEY and CDR2 SVGEGT. The CDR3 is 16 amino acids. Trimming took 6 bases from V and 1 from J; bases not matched to a gene: 12.

This clonotype has a count of ten or more. This chain connects TRBV11-2 to TRBJ2-3; D may correspond to TRBD1 or TRBD2 (5 bases each). This CDR3 contains 14 residues. The V end was cut by 6 bases, the J end by 5 bases, with 15 bases between. Germline-derived CDR1 and CDR2 are SGHAT and FQNNGV. The CDR3 sequence: CASRSRDAQDTQYF. The DNA for the CDR3 is TGTGCCAGCAGGAGTAGGGACGCCCAAGATACGCAGTATTTT.

In this sample, this clonotype turned up many times. V usage is TRBV11-2 and J usage is TRBJ2-1; TRBD1 aligns across 10 bases. Trimming at V came to 5 bases and at J to 6 bases, leaving 4 bases not matched to a gene. The germline V gene encodes CDR1 SGHAT and CDR2 FQNNGV. The CDR3 totals 14 residues. The CDR3 DNA reads as TGTGCCAGCAGCCCGGGACAGGGGCTCAATGAGCAGTTCTTC. Amino acid sequence: CASSPGQGLNEQFF.